This T cell receptor (beta chain) stems from a study of blood T cell repertoires in COVID-19. Study-wide context: Samples of COVID-19 (acute and convalescent) were obtained from the United States, Italy and Spain.

TCRdb keeps only in-frame clones here, not all; method: immunoSEQ multiplex PCR. The sample has 240,000 or so clones, about 90% seen once. Germline V lookup: CDR1 SGHDT, CDR2 YYEEEE. The CDR3 is 12 amino acids. Trimming removed 5 bases at V and 4 bases at J, with 10 bases between. The TCR comes from a middle-aged woman with acute COVID-19. The sample was PBMCs or T cells enriched from blood (not recorded which). The rearrangement links TRBV5-6 to TRBJ2-7, with D possibly being TRBD1 (6 bases). The CDR3 DNA sequence: TGTGCCAGCAGTGAAAGGGGGTACGAGCAGTACTTC. Protein product: CASSERGYEQYF.